These 10 T cell receptor beta chains were all obtained from the same sample, sequenced in a study of regulatory T cells in long-lasting Graves disease. Specified time point: newly diagnosed GD, antithyroid drugs for less than 3 months. The authors made the TCR library using RNA they extracted from PBMCs. HTBI primers from iRepertoire and Arm-PCR of CDR3 regions yielded the TCR beta libraries. Each CDR3 protein gets one entry after TCRdb re-called the multiplex PCR reads with MiXCR. The repertoire holds roughly 500,000 distinct CDR3 sequences, around an eighth seen once, with 8% to 10% in the top ten. A further study also used this sample, focusing on T cells in Graves' hyperthyroidism and ophthalmopathy.

The specimen was peripheral blood mononuclear cells (PBMCs), collected at new diagnosis, from a patient treated with antithyroid drugs. These receptors all come from a man younger than 40 with Graves disease.

The chain links TRBV29-1 to TRBJ1-2, with 11 bases identical to TRBD1. The germline V gene encodes CDR1 SQVTM and CDR2 ANQGSEA. The length of the CDR3 is 14 residues. Losses at the gene ends were 7 bases for V and 3 bases for J; bases not matched to a gene: 7. Written as DNA, the CDR3 is TGCAGCGACGGCGGGACAGGGGGTCACTATGGCTACACCTTC. Its translation is CSDGGTGGHYGYTF. The full variable domain, with the rest looked up from reference TRBV29-1 and TRBJ1-2, is SAVISQKPSRDICQRGTSLTIQCQVDSQVTMMFWYRQQPGQSLTLIATANQGSEATYESGFVIDKFPISRPNLTFSTLTVSNMSPEDSSIYLCSDGGTGGHYGYTFGSGTRLTVV.

In its sample, this clonotype was seen many times. This sequence joins TRBV7-8 and TRBJ2-3; 13 bases fit TRBD2. CDR3 length: 19 residues. Germline assignment: CDR1 SGHVS and CDR2 FQNEAQ. With V trimmed by 4 bases and J by 0 bases, 10 bases remained unmatched. The CDR3 DNA follows: TGTGCCAGCAGCTGGGACCCGGGACTAGCGGGAATTAGCACAGATACGCAGTATTTT. Its translation is CASSWDPGLAGISTDTQYF.

The sample holds many counts of this clonotype. The chain joins TRBV12-3 or TRBV12-4 to TRBJ1-1, with 9 positions matching TRBD1. This CDR3 comprises 14 residues. Unmatched junction bases numbered 7, after V lost 7 bases and J lost 4 bases. The CDR3 region has the DNA TGTGCCAGCACCGAGATGACAGGGGGCACTGAAGCTTTCTTT. This sequence encodes CASTEMTGGTEAFF.

This clonotype appeared many times. Its ends do not fully match the called genes, so a read error is possible. The genes are TRBV5-1 and TRBJ2-7; 7 bases align to TRBD1. CDR1 and CDR2 (germline): SGHRS, YFSETQ. CDR3 length: 16 amino acids. The CDR3 protein is CASSLTTGTDTYEQYF. For the CDR3, the DNA is TGTGCCAGCAGCTTAACCACCGGGACAGATACCTACGAGCAGTACTTC.

At least ten counts were recorded for this clonotype. The V gene is TRBV10-1, the J gene TRBJ2-7; 8 bases fit TRBD2. With 0 bases clipped from V and 6 bases from J, the junction kept 7 bases outside the gene matches. This CDR3 is 15 amino acids long. The germline CDR1 and CDR2 sequences are WNHNN and SYGVQD (reference sequence). The CDR3 DNA reads as TGCGCCAGCAGTGAGTCCGGGCTAGCGGGTTTCGAGCAGTACTTC. It codes for CASSESGLAGFEQYF.

A few counts support this clonotype. The chain combines TRBV18 with TRBJ2-5, with D tentatively TRBD2 (6 bases). V lost 4 bases, J lost 5 bases, and 14 bases lay in between. The length of the CDR3 is 14 residues. CDR1 and CDR2 from the germline V gene are KGHSH and LQKENI. The CDR3 is CASSLQEGGETQYF. The CDR3, as DNA: TGTGCCAGCTCACTTCAGGAGGGAGGCGAGACCCAGTACTTC.

This clonotype came up a few times. The CDR3 DNA follows: TGTGCCAGCAGCTTAATCGGGGTTCGGGATACGCAGTATTTT. This gives the protein CASSLIGVRDTQYF. The V and J genes are TRBV7-3 and TRBJ2-3; D is possibly TRBD2 (5 bases). CDR3 size: 14 residues. V shed 1 base and J shed 6 bases, with 11 bases lying between them. The germline V gene has CDR1 SGHTA and CDR2 FQGTGA.

This chain's CDR3 is CASSLAWGAGNEQFF. The CDR3 nucleotides read TGTGCCAGCAGCTTAGCCTGGGGGGCGGGGAATGAGCAGTTCTTC. The chain uses TRBV7-2 and TRBJ2-5, with D perhaps assigned TRBD1 or TRBD2 (6 bases each). The DNA end is a closer match to TRBJ2-1, so the J assignment may be wrong. The CDR3 runs to 15 residues. Germline CDR1 is SGHTA and CDR2 is FQGNSA.

With respect to this clonotype: At one end, the junction sequence differs from germline, possibly due to a read error. V and J are TRBV6-1 and TRBJ1-5; 9 bases fit TRBD1. Germline V gene data show CDR1 as MNHNS and CDR2 as SASEGT. This CDR3 region has 15 residues. In DNA form, the CDR3 reads TGTGCCAGGGTGACAGGGGGACGGTTCAATCGGCCCCAGCATTTT. Translated, it gives CARVTGGRFNRPQHF.

This clonotype appeared a few times. The genes are TRBV5-5 and TRBJ1-2; D remains unclear. The V gene's germline CDR1 is SGHKS and CDR2 YYEKEE (reference sequence). V was pared by 4 bases and J by 2 bases, with 9 bases between. This CDR3 is built from 13 residues. CDR3 DNA sequence: TGTGCCAGCAGCCCATCTTCCAACTATGGCTACACCTTC. Translated, it gives CASSPSSNYGYTF.